This T cell receptor beta chain was found in a study of T cell responses to AZD1222 COVID-19 vaccine (TCRdb year 2021). Regarding the research as a whole: AZD1222 recipients whose second dose came at about 4 weeks and those whose second dose came at about 12 weeks were combined into one group, since spike-specific TCR depth and breadth did not differ between the two schedules. A total of approximately 250 trial participants underwent TCR sequencing, of whom around 210 had received two doses of AZD1222 and approximately 26 had received two doses of the MenACWY control vaccine. Trial participants were enrolled by age into 18-55, 56-69 and 70-plus year subgroups, with around 150, 28 and 57 TCR-sequenced participants respectively. Overall study outcomes, separate from this receptor: After two AZD1222 doses, spike-specific TCR breadth and depth were significantly higher than at day 0 and than in MenACWY recipients. Participants were mostly white British, with more females than males. The authors suggested clonal diversity may have been underestimated. The vaccine-associated CD4 TCRs covered the entire spike protein, and the dominant responses fell in regions 160-218 and 743-854. Because no samples from the day 14 peak response were available, repertoires could be characterized only after the peak T cell response. Conclusions about previously exposed vaccinees are limited because only a handful of AZD1222 recipients were SARS-CoV-2 seropositive at baseline. Reportedly, almost half of the unique spike-specific TCRs recognized epitopes lying outside the regions that are mutated in the B.1.351 and B.1.1.7 variants. In the small 56-69-year group, the increase in depth fell short of significance, most likely because of low power.

The time point label on this specimen signifies: baseline before first vaccination. Vaccinee samples were obtained from the UK trials COV001 and COV002, which included a single-blind randomized controlled phase 2/3 trial of AZD1222 (ChAdOx1 nCoV-19) in healthy adults. For TCRbeta chain sequencing, PBMC samples from trial participants were taken at day 0 and at day 28 after the second dose. The germline V gene supplies CDR1 SGHDN and CDR2 FVKESK. Trimming removed 4 bases from V and 3 bases from J, leaving 4 bases between the germline ends. Spanning cysteine to phenylalanine, the CDR3 consists of 11 amino acids. Just CDR3 DNA is preserved here, 33 bases in frame from base 1. The CDR3 regions of human TCRbeta chains were subjected to immunosequencing. The authors processed their data as follows. TCRs in the repertoires were matched against a reference library of SARS-CoV-2-specific TCRs that had been generated with the MIRA antigen-specificity platform. Breadth meant the fraction of unique TCRs that were SARS-CoV-2-associated, whereas depth meant the fraction of total T cells that were SARS-CoV-2-associated. Using the MIRA data, every spike-specific TCR was mapped to the spike region that the TCR reacted to and assigned to either a CD4 or a CD8 class. Log10-transformed breadth and depth values were compared by one-way ANOVA with Sidak's multiple comparisons tests. This is the immuneACCESS table as TCRdb keeps it, with only in-frame sequences that have V and J called. A part of the clones is gone; compared with another copy, unresolved V genes explain less than half, and the rest is unexplained. From that table come the V and J calls and clone size; the DNA was used to work out D and trimming. The sample table records fewer than 110,000 clones; 90% of these occur just once. The ten top clones hold approximately 1.2% of the sample.

Points on this clone: The antigen it binds to is not known. No base quality values were provided; no much bigger clone lies one nucleotide off.

The origin of this receptor is an adult in good health. The sequenced sample was peripheral blood, obtained on day 0 of AZD1222 vaccination. The rearranged chain carries TRBV14 and TRBJ2-7; no D gene can be assigned with confidence. The nucleotide sequence is given as TGTGCCAGCAGCCTCTACTACGAGCAGTACTTC. Translated, this is CASSLYYEQYF.